This T cell receptor beta chain was sequenced during a study of OX40 agonist ivuxolimab in advanced cancers. The study, taken as a whole, reports: The study observed clonal expansion of CD4+ and CD8+ blood T cells by week 6 at 0.1 to 3.0 mg/kg.

Repertoires were generated with immunoSEQ multiplex PCR, while TCRdb's copy carries only in-frame clones and drops some. The sample lists around 130,000 clones, 93% seen once, with 0.15% to 0.19% in the top ten. Comments on this clone: Its cognate antigen is unknown.

The sequences come from CD4+ or CD8+ T cells sorted from blood, collected in a trial of the OX40 agonist ivuxolimab. The clonotype originates from an adult with an advanced solid tumor such as melanoma, head and neck, liver or kidney cancer.

CDR3 DNA sequence: TGTGCCAGCAGCCCCGGGACAGTCGCTGGAAACACCATATATTTT. Amino acids: CASSPGTVAGNTIYF. V usage is TRBV2 and J usage is TRBJ1-3; 7 bases line up with TRBD1. Germline loops: CDR1 SNHLY, CDR2 FYNNEI. V trimming: 6 bases; J trimming: 2 bases; junction bases outside the gene matches: 7. This CDR3 has 15 amino acids.